The clone carrying this T cell receptor (beta chain) appeared many times. Bulk tissue was left unsorted, and RNA and DNA were co-extracted from 20-30 mg of it. Each participant had primary liver carcinoma, and surgical resection was the treatment. Infection with HBV was chronic in patients; they were treatment-naive. Priming with a constant-region primer yielded TCR beta cDNA from 400 to 500 ng total RNA. Three-round nested multiplex PCR performed with slightly modified ARM-PCR produced the TCR beta libraries. Use of TRBV1-TRBV30 forward primers with a C-beta reverse primer characterized the first two PCR rounds, which lasted around 9 cycles each. TCRdb independently ran MiXCR on the multiplex PCR reads; one entry per CDR3 protein. The data show some 120,000 distinct CDR3 sequences, roughly three fifths seen once. This sample was taken from a study of tumor-infiltrating lymphocytes in primary liver carcinoma. Study summary: Tumor staging was T1-T3 N0M0; sizes spanned roughly 4.2 to 10 cm across.

Germline lookup yields CDR1 SGHNT and CDR2 YENEEA. This CDR3 has 17 amino acids. Trimming at V came to 4 bases and at J to 4 bases, leaving 12 bases not matched to a gene. V is TRBV11-3 and J is TRBJ2-7; 11 bases are a match to TRBD2. The sample taken for sequencing was liver tumor tissue from sampling region 3. Described subset: tumor region T3, left-lateral pole. The source of this sequence is a woman aged 55-70 years with primary liver carcinoma and hepatitis B virus infection. CDR3 DNA sequence: TGTGCCAGCAGCTCACCGGGACTAGCGGAGGGCCGATACGAGCAGTACTTC. Protein: CASSSPGLAEGRYEQYF.